The next 30 T cell receptor beta chains were all read from a single sample in a study of cytomegalovirus exposure and HLA in healthy donors. This PCR relied on a set of 60 Vbeta primers and 13 Jbeta primers. Assay used: immunoSEQ multiplex PCR; TCRdb lists only in-frame clones, some missing. The table includes about 170,000 clones, around three quarters detected once. The sequenced sample was PBMCs. These receptors originate from a man aged 35-49 years in good health and CMV-seropositive.

CDR3 region: CASTKTSGGTGELFF. CDR3 coding DNA: TGCGCCAGCACCAAGACTAGCGGCGGCACCGGGGAGCTGTTTTTT. This chain connects TRBV10-2 to TRBJ2-2, with 9 positions matching TRBD2. This CDR3 is built from 15 residues. Germline V gives CDR1 WSHSY, CDR2 SAAADI. With 7 bases clipped from V and 4 bases from J, the junction kept 7 bases outside the gene matches.

This clone appeared a few times. The chain carries TRBV14 and TRBJ1-6; 9 nucleotides agree with TRBD1. CDR1 and CDR2 (germline): SGHDN, FVKESK. There are 18 residues in the CDR3. V lost 0 bases to trimming and J lost 4 bases; unmatched junction nucleotides: 7. The CDR3 coding sequence is TGTGCCAGCAGCCAAGAAGGACAGGGGATAGGGTATAATTCACCCCTCCACTTT. Translated, it gives CASSQEGQGIGYNSPLHF.

The V and J genes are TRBV6-6 and TRBJ2-2; 7 bases fit TRBD1. From germline, CDR1 is MNHNY and CDR2 SVGAGI (reference sequence). The length of the CDR3 is 16 residues. J lost 1 base, V lost 5 bases, and 7 bases had no gene match. CDR3 nucleotide sequence: TGTGCCAGCAGTAACAGGGGAGTCGGGAACACCGGGGAGCTGTTTTTT. The encoded protein is CASSNRGVGNTGELFF.

This clone was detected a few times. The chain is built from TRBV18 and TRBJ2-3; the D is unclear. Germline values: CDR1 KGHSH, CDR2 LQKENI. This CDR3 contains 17 residues. V lost 1 base and J lost 2, with 16 bases in between. CDR3 DNA: TGTGCCAGCTCACCACTTCGGGTCGCCGCTAACACAGATACGCAGTATTTT. Its translation: CASSPLRVAANTDTQYF.

J is TRBJ1-3 and V is TRBV6-5; maybe TRBD1 (6 bases). Germline CDR1 reads MNHEY; CDR2 reads SVGAGI. V lost 6 bases, J lost 0 bases, and 12 bases lay in between. The CDR3 contains 15 residues. The CDR3 loop is CASSGIQGSGNTIYF. The CDR3 DNA reads TGTGCCAGCAGCGGAATACAGGGCTCTGGAAACACCATATATTTT.

The CDR3 sequence is CAISAGTGAYEQYF. The CDR3 DNA reads TGTGCCATCAGTGCCGGGACAGGGGCGTACGAGCAGTACTTC. The chain employs TRBV10-3 and TRBJ2-7, with 10 bases matching TRBD1. CDR1 ENHRY and CDR2 SYGVKD come from the germline V gene. This CDR3 region has 14 residues. The V and J ends lost 4 bases and 4 bases, in that order; junction bases with no gene match: 4.

The chain couples TRBV2 to TRBJ2-3; D gene unclear. The ends were cut back, 2 bases at V and 1 base at J, with 4 bases in the middle. Germline-derived CDR1 and CDR2 are SNHLY and FYNNEI. The CDR3 consists of 13 residues. Here the CDR3 DNA reads TGTGCCAGCAGTGAAACACGCACAGATACGCAGTATTTT. Protein sequence: CASSETRTDTQYF.

CDR3 in DNA: TGTGCCAGCAGCCTAAACCCGGGGGGGAGGTACGAGCAGTACTTC. It encodes CASSLNPGGRYEQYF. The chain is built from TRBV7-3 and TRBJ2-5, with 8 bases aligning to TRBD2. The end of the DNA is better explained by TRBJ2-7, so the J call may be wrong. This CDR3 region has 15 residues. Germline CDR1 reads SGHTA; CDR2 reads FQGTGA.

With regard to this clone: The limits of the CDR3 on the DNA are not certain, so only TCRdb's listed CDR3 is given. The CDR3 loop is CASTSDSTNEKLFF. V gene TRBV11-1 combines with J gene TRBJ1-4. Per the germline V gene, CDR1 is SGHAT and CDR2 is FQDESV (reference sequence). The CDR3 is made up of 14 amino acids, end residues included.

This sequence joins TRBV18 and TRBJ2-3; TRBD2 matches 9 bases. Trimming at V came to 8 bases and at J to 6 bases, leaving 12 bases not matched to a gene. The germline V gene encodes CDR1 KGHSH and CDR2 LQKENI. This CDR3 spans 15 amino acids. The DNA of the CDR3 is TGTGCCAGCACAAAGACTCGCGGGGGGGAGGATACGCAGTATTTT. Amino acid sequence: CASTKTRGGEDTQYF.

The chain joins TRBV11-2 to TRBJ2-7; TRBD2 agrees at 9 bases. This CDR3 spans 15 amino acids. V was clipped by 5 bases and J by 3 bases; unmatched bases: 8. Germline V lookup: CDR1 SGHAT, CDR2 FQNNGV. The CDR3 DNA reads TGTGCCAGCAGCCCCCGGGAAGCGGGGGGCTACGAGCAGTACTTC. It codes for CASSPREAGGYEQYF.

V usage is TRBV6-6 and J usage is TRBJ2-4, with 7 bases identical to TRBD2. V trimming: 2 bases; J trimming: 0 bases; junction bases outside the gene matches: 1. The CDR3 consists of 15 residues. The germline CDR1 and CDR2 sequences are MNHNY and SVGAGI (reference sequence). Written as DNA, the CDR3 is TGTGCCAGCAGTTACATAGCGGGAGCCAAAAACATTCAGTACTTC. Translation: CASSYIAGAKNIQYF.

The V call is TRBV2, the J call TRBJ2-2, with 15 bases identical to TRBD2. The CDR3 runs 16 residues. The V segment lost 11 bases and the J segment 7 bases; nucleotides outside the gene matches: 11. In germline, CDR1 is SNHLY, CDR2 FYNNEI. DNA for the CDR3: TGTGCCGGAACTTCCGGGACTAGCGGGGGGCACGGGGAGCTGTTTTTT. Translating it yields CAGTSGTSGGHGELFF. Filled out from reference TRBV2 and TRBJ2-2, the complete variable domain reads EPEVTQTPSHQVTQMGQEVILRCVPISNHLYFYWYRQILGQKVEFLVSFYNNEISEKSEIFDDQFSVERPDGSNFTLKIRSTKLEDSAMYFCAGTSGTSGGHGELFFGEGSRLTVL.

The rearrangement joins TRBV10-3 to TRBJ2-5, with D possibly TRBD2 on 7 matching bases. V lost 10 bases and J lost 6, with 18 bases in between. The CDR3 is 13 residues long. Germline loops: CDR1 ENHRY, CDR2 SYGVKD. CDR3 in amino acids: CATHGGGSKTQYF. The CDR3 nucleotides are TGTGCCACCCATGGGGGGGGCAGTAAGACCCAGTACTTC.

The rearrangement links TRBV30 to TRBJ1-2, with TRBD1 matching over 7 bases. The length of the CDR3 is 13 residues. CDR1 is GTSNPN and CDR2 is SVGIG in the germline V gene (reference sequence). V gave up 7 bases and J gave up 7 bases; unmatched junction bases: 12. The CDR3 loop reads CAFSQGTSSGYTF. CDR3 DNA: TGTGCCTTCTCACAGGGGACGAGTTCTGGCTACACCTTC. The entire variable domain, with the rest obtained from reference TRBV30 and TRBJ1-2, is as follows: SQTIHQWPATLVQPVGSPLSLECTVEGTSNPNLYWYRQAAGRGLQLLFYSVGIGQISSEVPQNLSASRPQDRQFILSSKKLLLSDSGFYLCAFSQGTSSGYTFGSGTRLTVV.

Worth noting for this clone: In the same sample, other DNA sequences code for this CDR3. The CDR3 DNA sequence: TGTGCCAGCAGCTTGGTCGGGAACTCCTACGAGCAGTACTTC. Its protein is CASSLVGNSYEQYF. The rearrangement links TRBV5-6 to TRBJ2-7; weak D call: TRBD2 (5 bases). Trimming took 0 bases from V and 0 from J, leaving 7 bases between them. This CDR3 contains 14 residues. Germline CDR1 reads SGHDT; CDR2 reads YYEEEE.

In its sample, this clone was seen a few times. The rearrangement uses TRBV6-6 and TRBJ2-5, with TRBD2 matching 7 bases. Trimming cost V 10 bases and J 1 base; bases outside gene matches: 9. Germline V gene sequence: CDR1 MNHNY, CDR2 SVGAGI (reference sequence). This CDR3 comprises 14 residues. The CDR3 spells CATAKGGPQETQYF. The CDR3 DNA reads TGTGCCACCGCTAAGGGAGGGCCCCAAGAGACCCAGTACTTC.

The chain joins TRBV19 to TRBJ1-1, with D perhaps TRBD1 (6 bases). This CDR3 comprises 14 residues. V lost 10 bases and J 0 bases, leaving 15 bases between the germline ends. Germline loops: CDR1 LNHDA, CDR2 SQIVND (reference sequence). The CDR3 spells CATTGRTVNTEAFF. DNA of the CDR3: TGTGCCACCACGGGCAGGACAGTGAACACTGAAGCTTTCTTT.

This chain connects TRBV5-1 to TRBJ1-3, with D possibly TRBD1 on 5 matching bases. This CDR3 has 14 amino acids. CDR1 is SGHRS and CDR2 is YFSETQ in the germline V gene. Trimming took off 3 bases at V and 0 bases at J, with 7 bases between the two ends. DNA of the CDR3: TGCGCCAGCAGCTCAGGGTCCTCTGGAAACACCATATATTTT. Translating it yields CASSSGSSGNTIYF.

The V gene is TRBV11-2, the J gene TRBJ1-6; D gene ambiguous. V was clipped by 4 bases and J by 7 bases, with 11 bases between them. The germline CDR1 and CDR2 sequences are SGHAT and FQNNGV. The CDR3 has 14 residues. CDR3 sequence (DNA): TGTGCCAGCAGCTATAGACTGTTAAATTCACCCCTCCACTTT. This gives the protein CASSYRLLNSPLHF.

The chain has TRBV4-3 and TRBJ2-5, with D possibly being TRBD1 (5 bases). Per germline, CDR1 LGHNA and CDR2 YSLEER. The CDR3 length is 13 residues. Trimming shortened V by 2 bases and J by 2 bases, and 6 bases separated the two germline ends. The CDR3 sequence is CASSQSGQETQYF. CDR3 sequence (DNA): TGCGCCAGCAGCCAATCAGGGCAAGAGACCCAGTACTTC.

The chain is built from TRBV9 and TRBJ2-5; D might be TRBD1 (6 bases). The CDR3 has 14 amino acids. V gave up 4 bases and J gave up 1 base, with 11 bases separating them. Germline V lookup: CDR1 SGDLS, CDR2 YYNGEE. Written as DNA, the CDR3 is TGTGCCAGCAGCTACGGACAGATCCAAGAGACCCAGTACTTC. This translates into CASSYGQIQETQYF.

This clone was detected only once. The rearrangement uses TRBV7-8 and TRBJ2-3, with a possible D match to TRBD2 (5 bases). Germline loops: CDR1 SGHVS, CDR2 FQNEAQ. The V end was cut by 1 base, the J end by 4 bases, with 18 bases between. This CDR3 region has 17 residues. CDR3 bases: TGTGCCAGCAGCTTAGAACGGGGTGGGCAGCCCCCAGATACGCAGTATTTT. This codes for CASSLERGGQPPDTQYF.

The table lists this clone with a count of one. This chain uses TRBV7-9 with TRBJ1-6; D uncertain. The V and J ends lost 5 bases and 7 bases respectively, with 6 bases between them. The CDR3 runs to 12 residues. Germline V gene lookup returns CDR1 SEHNR and CDR2 FQNEAQ (reference sequence). CDR3 in DNA: TGTGCCAGCAGCCCCGGGAATTCACCCCTCCACTTT. Protein: CASSPGNSPLHF.

CDR3: CASSLLRDSLYEQYF. The CDR3 DNA is TGTGCCAGCAGCTTACTTCGGGATTCCCTCTACGAGCAGTACTTC. V and J are TRBV5-5 and TRBJ2-7; maybe TRBD2 (5 bases). Trimming removed 2 bases from V and 3 bases from J, with 15 bases in between. The CDR3 has 15 residues. Per germline, CDR1 SGHKS and CDR2 YYEKEE (reference sequence).

CDR3 bases: TGTGCCAGCAGCCTAACAGGGGGCTTTGGTAACACTGAAGCTTTCTTT. Its translation: CASSLTGGFGNTEAFF. The chain combines TRBV7-9 with TRBJ1-1; 9 bases match TRBD1. This CDR3 is 16 amino acids long. Germline V gene lookup returns CDR1 SEHNR and CDR2 FQNEAQ (reference sequence). V lost 5 bases to trimming and J lost 2 bases; unmatched junction nucleotides: 9.

This chain links TRBV9 with TRBJ1-5; perhaps TRBD1 as D (5 bases). This CDR3 comprises 15 residues. CDR1 SGDLS and CDR2 YYNGEE come from the germline V gene. Trimming shortened V by 3 bases and J by 2 bases, and 12 bases separated the two germline ends. CDR3 nucleotide sequence: TGTGCCAGCAGCGCCGCAGGGTCTGGCAATCAGCCCCAGCATTTT. It codes for CASSAAGSGNQPQHF.

The chain is built from TRBV19 and TRBJ1-1, with 7 bases lining up with TRBD1. V trimming: 5 bases; J trimming: 1 base; junction bases outside the gene matches: 7. In germline, CDR1 is LNHDA, CDR2 SQIVND (reference sequence). The CDR3 consists of 15 residues. In DNA, the CDR3 is TGTGCCAGTAGTGCCGACAGGGTAAGGAACACTGAAGCTTTCTTT. Translating gives CASSADRVRNTEAFF.

This clone was detected only once. The V call is TRBV6-6, the J call TRBJ1-2, with a weak D call TRBD1 (5 bases). Germline values: CDR1 MNHNY, CDR2 SVGAGI (reference sequence). This CDR3 region has 15 residues. V was clipped by 4 bases and J by 6 bases, with 18 bases between them. Written as DNA, the CDR3 is TGTGCCAGCAGTTTCCCGAGACAGTATCGGCATGGCTACACCTTC. It yields the protein CASSFPRQYRHGYTF.

The chain recombines TRBV10-2 with TRBJ1-4; D perhaps matches TRBD1 (5 bases). The V gene lost 6 bases and the J gene lost 0 bases, with 14 bases spanning the gap. The CDR3 runs to 16 residues. CDR1 is WSHSY and CDR2 is SAAADI in the germline V gene. CDR3 bases: TGCGCCAGCAGAGACAGATCAGGAGCAACTAATGAAAAACTGTTTTTT. Protein: CASRDRSGATNEKLFF.